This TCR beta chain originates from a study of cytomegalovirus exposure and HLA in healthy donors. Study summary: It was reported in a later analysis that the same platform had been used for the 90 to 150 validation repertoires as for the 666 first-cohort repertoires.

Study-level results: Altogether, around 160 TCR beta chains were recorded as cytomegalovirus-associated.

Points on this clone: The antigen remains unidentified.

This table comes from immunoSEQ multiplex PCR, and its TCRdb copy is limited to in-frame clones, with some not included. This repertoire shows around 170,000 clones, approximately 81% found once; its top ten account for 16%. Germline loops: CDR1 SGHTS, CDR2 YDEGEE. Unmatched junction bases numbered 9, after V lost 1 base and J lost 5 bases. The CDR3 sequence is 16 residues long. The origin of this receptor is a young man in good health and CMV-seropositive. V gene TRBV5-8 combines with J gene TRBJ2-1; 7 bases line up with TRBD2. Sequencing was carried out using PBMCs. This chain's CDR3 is CASSLFSSGLDNEQFF. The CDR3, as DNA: TGTGCCAGCAGCTTGTTCAGTAGCGGGTTGGACAATGAGCAGTTCTTC.